These T cell receptor beta chains were read from a single sample in a study of spatial heterogeneity in lung cancer. TCRdb processed the 5' RACE reads anew with MiXCR; each CDR3 protein has one entry. This repertoire shows 80,000 to 95,000 distinct CDR3 sequences, approximately 8.6% found once; its top ten account for 6.9%. The source material was PBMCs, sampled at surgery. The receptor source for this set is a male donor with early-stage non-small cell lung cancer. CDR3s include the opening cysteine and the closing phenylalanine or tryptophan. D genes are given only for firm matches. The size field is filled for only some rows; it gives once, few, many or a size class.

TRBJ2-5 | TRBV5-1 | TRBD1 | - | TGCGCCAGCGGGGACAGGGTGCAAGAGACCCAGTACTTC | CASGDRVQETQYF
TRBJ2-1 | TRBV11-2 | TRBD2 | few | TGTGCCAGCACCCCAGTCTCGCTAGCGGGACGTGAGCAGTTCTTC | CASTPVSLAGREQFF
TRBJ2-7 | TRBV2 | - | many | TGTGCCAGCAGGGGGTTCCACGAGCAGTACTTC | CASRGFHEQYF
TRBJ2-3 | TRBV20-1 | - | few | TGCAGTGCTCCCAATACCCTTGATAATACGCAGTATTTT | CSAPNTLDNTQYF
TRBJ2-5 | TRBV5-1 | TRBD2 | - | TGCGCCAGCAGCTCAGCGGGAACCCAAGAGACCCAGTACTTC | CASSSAGTQETQYF
TRBJ2-2 | TRBV20-1 | TRBD2 | - | TGCAGTGCTAGACTAGCGGGAGGTCCCGGGGAGCTGTTTTTT | CSARLAGGPGELFF
TRBJ1-5 | TRBV2 | - | - | TGTGCCAGCAATTGGCAGGCCGGAAATCAGCCCCAGCATTTT | CASNWQAGNQPQHF
TRBJ1-1 | TRBV28 | - | many | TGTGCCAGCAGTCGGGAAGGGACGGGAGCGCCTGAAGCTTTCTTT | CASSREGTGAPEAFF
TRBJ2-1 | TRBV30 | - | many | TGTGCCTGGACGGAGCGGATCTACAATGAGCAGTTCTTC | CAWTERIYNEQFF
TRBJ2-7 | TRBV11-2 | - | many | TGTGCCAGCAGCCTCGACAGGTTCAACTACGAGCAGTACTTC | CASSLDRFNYEQYF
TRBJ2-7 | TRBV6-2/TRBV6-3 | - | many | TGTGCCAGCAGTTACCCCGAGGGGGAGCAGTACTTC | CASSYPEGEQYF
TRBJ2-3 | TRBV28 | TRBD2 | many | TGTGCCAGCGCGGGAGGAGGCACAGATACGCAGTATTTT | CASAGGGTDTQYF
TRBJ1-3 | TRBV5-6 | - | many | TGTGCCAGCAGCCCCTGGCCTGGAAACACCATATATTTT | CASSPWPGNTIYF
TRBJ1-3 | TRBV27 | TRBD1 | many | TGTGCCAGCAGTGGTCGACAGGGAGGCGCTGGAAACACCATATATTTT | CASSGRQGGAGNTIYF
TRBJ2-3 | TRBV9 | TRBD2 | many | TGTGCCAGCAGCCCTGGAGCGGGAGACCTTGCAGATACGCAGTATTTT | CASSPGAGDLADTQYF
TRBJ1-6 | TRBV20-1 | - | few | TGCAGTGCTAGAGATCAGGGCCCAAATTCACCCCTCCACTTT | CSARDQGPNSPLHF
TRBJ1-1 | TRBV7-6 | TRBD1 | few | TGTGCCAGCAGCTCTAACAGGGGGGGTAACACTGAAGCTTTCTTT | CASSSNRGGNTEAFF
TRBJ2-1 | TRBV29-1 | - | few | TGCAGCGTGGCGAGTACCTCCTACAATGAGCAGTTCTTC | CSVASTSYNEQFF
TRBJ2-3 | TRBV25-1 | - | many | TGTGCCAGCAGTGGGGCTAGCACAGATACGCAGTATTTT | CASSGASTDTQYF
TRBJ1-2 | TRBV7-2 | - | few | TGTGCCAGCAGCCGCCAAATTTATGGCTACACCTTC | CASSRQIYGYTF
TRBJ2-3 | TRBV29-1 | TRBD2 | many | TGCAGCGGCGGACTAGGTGGGATCACAGATACGCAGTATTTT | CSGGLGGITDTQYF
TRBJ2-3 | TRBV4-1 | - | many | TGCGCCAGCAGCCAATTTATCGTAGATACGCAGTATTTT | CASSQFIVDTQYF
TRBJ1-5 | TRBV12-3/TRBV12-4 | - | many | TGTGCCAGCAGTTTAAACTTCAATCAGCCCCAGCATTTT | CASSLNFNQPQHF
TRBJ1-1 | TRBV12-3/TRBV12-4 | - | many | TGTGCCAGCAGTTTATCGGGGACGGTGAACACTGAAGCTTTCTTT | CASSLSGTVNTEAFF
TRBJ1-6 | TRBV19 | TRBD1 | few | TGTGCCAGTAGGTACCGGGACAGCGGATCACCCCTCCACTTT | CASRYRDSGSPLHF
TRBJ2-1 | TRBV5-1 | TRBD2 | many | TGCGCCACCCAACCGCGGGGGGGGGCTTACAATGAGCAGTTCTTC | CATQPRGGAYNEQFF
TRBJ2-7 | TRBV28 | TRBD2 | few | TGTGCCAGCAGACCCGGGACTAGCTCCTACGAGCAGTACTTC | CASRPGTSSYEQYF
TRBJ2-7 | TRBV30 | - | - | TGTGCCTGGAAGCAGGTTCTCGAGCAGTACTTC | CAWKQVLEQYF
TRBJ1-5 | TRBV27 | - | - | TGTGCCAGCCGAGCAGGGGATGATAGCAATCAGCCCCAGCATTTT | CASRAGDDSNQPQHF
TRBJ2-5 | TRBV4-2 | - | many | TGTGCCAGCAGCCAAGATGAATCGTATGAGACCCAGTACTTC | CASSQDESYETQYF
TRBJ2-7 | TRBV4-3 | - | few | TGCGCCAGCAGCCCCTCTCCGCAGGGGTACGAGCAGTACTTC | CASSPSPQGYEQYF
TRBJ2-5 | TRBV2 | TRBD2 | few | TGTGCCAGCAGTATGGAGAGGGGAGGGCAAGAGACCCAGTACTTC | CASSMERGGQETQYF
TRBJ2-1 | TRBV7-2 | TRBD2 | many | TGTGCCAGCAGCGCTGGACTAGCGGGAGTCCTGTTCTTC | CASSAGLAGVLFF
TRBJ2-5 | TRBV7-9 | - | many | TGTGCCAGCAGTCGGGCTATCCAAGAGACCCAGTACTTC | CASSRAIQETQYF
TRBJ1-1 | TRBV7-3 | - | many | TGTGCCAGCAGCTTACAGCCTAACACTGAAGCTTTCTTT | CASSLQPNTEAFF
TRBJ2-7 | TRBV6-6 | - | - | TGTGCCAGCAGTCCGAGGGTGCGGGGTGTCTACGAGCAGTACTTC | CASSPRVRGVYEQYF
TRBJ1-4 | TRBV5-1 | TRBD1 | many | TGCGCCAGCAGCACACAGGGGGATGTGGATGAAAAACTGTTTTTT | CASSTQGDVDEKLFF
TRBJ1-3 | TRBV24-1 | - | few | TGTGCCACCAGTGATCGCCTTGGACAGCCCTCTGGAAACACCATATATTTT | CATSDRLGQPSGNTIYF
TRBJ2-2 | TRBV19 | - | - | TGTGCCAGTAGTACGGGACATGCGAACACCGGGGAGCTGTTTTTT | CASSTGHANTGELFF
TRBJ1-3 | TRBV3-1 | - | many | TGTGCCAGCACCGAAACAGGGTTTGATTCTGGAAACACCATATATTTT | CASTETGFDSGNTIYF
TRBJ2-2 | TRBV10-3 | - | many | TGTGCCATCGGCTCCCCCCCCGGGGAGCTGTTTTTT | CAIGSPPGELFF
TRBJ2-7 | TRBV10-3 | TRBD2 | many | TGTGCCATCAGTGAGCCCGCTAGCGGGGCCTACGAGCAGTACTTC | CAISEPASGAYEQYF
TRBJ2-7 | TRBV20-1 | - | few | TGCAGTCCCCGACTGGCTAGGAGCTCCTACGAGCAGTACTTC | CSPRLARSSYEQYF
TRBJ1-1 | TRBV6-1 | TRBD1 | many | TGTGCCAGCAGAATCTCAGGGGGCACTGAAGCTTTCTTT | CASRISGGTEAFF
TRBJ2-3 | TRBV27 | - | many | TGTGCCAGCAGTTATGGCCAGGGCCTGACAGATACGCAGTATTTT | CASSYGQGLTDTQYF
TRBJ2-4 | TRBV10-3 | TRBD2 | many | TGTGCCATCAGTGAGGCTAGCGGGAATGTAGCCAAAAACATTCAGTACTTC | CAISEASGNVAKNIQYF
TRBJ2-7 | TRBV12-3/TRBV12-4 | TRBD1 | few | TGTGCCAGCAGCTCTCCCCGGACAGGGGAATACGAGCAGTACTTC | CASSSPRTGEYEQYF